Listed below are T cell receptor beta chains from one sample, sequenced in a study of control samples from healthy donors and cancer patients. Here immunoSEQ multiplex PCR was the method, and the copy in TCRdb shows in-frame clones only, minus some. The sample carries roughly 450,000 clones, 80% to 95% recorded once. The sample consisted of PBMCs. The source is a man aged 35 to 55 with head and neck cancer. CDR3s include the opening cysteine and the closing phenylalanine or tryptophan. Fields, in order: CDR3 length, V gene, CDR3 protein.

CDR3 length: 14; V gene: TRBV24-1; CDR3 protein: CATSDWDSDNEQFF
CDR3 length: 15; V gene: TRBV14; CDR3 protein: CASSQGVGGANVLTF
CDR3 length: 13; V gene: TRBV12-3/TRBV12-4; CDR3 protein: CASTGSGVQPQHF
CDR3 length: 14; V gene: TRBV24-1; CDR3 protein: CATRGGVDTGELFF
CDR3 length: 13; V gene: TRBV18; CDR3 protein: CASSPPTGYGYTF
CDR3 length: 13; V gene: TRBV28; CDR3 protein: CASSLLKTGELFF
CDR3 length: 14; V gene: TRBV28; CDR3 protein: CASSLLGEAYGYTF
CDR3 length: 13; V gene: TRBV28; CDR3 protein: CATSYPTVYGYTF
CDR3 length: 15; V gene: TRBV27; CDR3 protein: CASSPVDRLPYEQYF
CDR3 length: 15; V gene: TRBV19; CDR3 protein: CASSIVSGGKDTQYF
CDR3 length: 15; V gene: TRBV18; CDR3 protein: CASSLQGQANEKLFF
CDR3 length: 13; V gene: TRBV6-5; CDR3 protein: CASSRLLGEKLFF
CDR3 length: 14; V gene: TRBV6-5; CDR3 protein: CAGGTSFSTDTQYF
CDR3 length: 18; V gene: TRBV27; CDR3 protein: CASSLGLAALSGANVLTF
CDR3 length: 11; V gene: TRBV29-1; CDR3 protein: CSSLTGAAQYF
CDR3 length: 11; V gene: TRBV12-3/TRBV12-4; CDR3 protein: CASSPSYEQYF
CDR3 length: 16; V gene: TRBV7-3; CDR3 protein: CASSLNPLGQNSGYTF
CDR3 length: 13; V gene: TRBV6-1; CDR3 protein: CASSEALNYGYTF
CDR3 length: 15; V gene: TRBV10-3; CDR3 protein: CASLETSGRVNEQFF
CDR3 length: 15; V gene: TRBV2; CDR3 protein: CASSYGNLQNSPLHF
CDR3 length: 14; V gene: TRBV7-2; CDR3 protein: CASSYASVDYGYTF
CDR3 length: 16; V gene: TRBV9; CDR3 protein: CASSVGGTGVLYGYTF
CDR3 length: 11; V gene: TRBV3-1/TRBV3-2; CDR3 protein: CASSRNRGQYF
CDR3 length: 13; V gene: TRBV10-3; CDR3 protein: CAISLQGEETQYF
CDR3 length: 16; V gene: TRBV7-8; CDR3 protein: CASSPGAGGLYQPQHF
CDR3 length: 13; V gene: TRBV2; CDR3 protein: CASRETGGQPQHF
CDR3 length: 14; V gene: TRBV5-1; CDR3 protein: CASSRGTAQETQYF
CDR3 length: 15; V gene: TRBV11-2; CDR3 protein: CASSSSGGDYNEQFF
CDR3 length: 10; V gene: TRBV20-1; CDR3 protein: CKDSNQPQHF
CDR3 length: 14; V gene: TRBV7-9; CDR3 protein: CASSLRGGSTEQFF
CDR3 length: 19; V gene: TRBV28; CDR3 protein: CASSLPPPLTSGTPGEQYF
CDR3 length: 14; V gene: TRBV27; CDR3 protein: CASSPGSGLEAQYF